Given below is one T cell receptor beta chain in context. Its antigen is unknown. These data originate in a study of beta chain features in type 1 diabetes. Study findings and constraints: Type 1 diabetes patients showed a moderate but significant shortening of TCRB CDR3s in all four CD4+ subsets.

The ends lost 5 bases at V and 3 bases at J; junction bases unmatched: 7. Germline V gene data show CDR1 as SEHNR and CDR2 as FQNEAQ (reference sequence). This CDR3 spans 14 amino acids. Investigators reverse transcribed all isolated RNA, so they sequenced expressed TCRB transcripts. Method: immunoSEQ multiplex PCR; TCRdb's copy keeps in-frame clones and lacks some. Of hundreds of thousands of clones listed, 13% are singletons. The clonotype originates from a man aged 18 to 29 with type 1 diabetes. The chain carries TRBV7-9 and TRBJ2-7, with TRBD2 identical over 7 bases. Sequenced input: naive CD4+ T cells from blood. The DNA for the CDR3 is TGTGCCAGCAGCCTGGGTCTAGCGGACTACGAGCAGTACTTC. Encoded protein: CASSLGLADYEQYF.